Listed below are T cell receptor beta chains from one sample, sequenced in a study of CD8+ T cells in alopecia areata. Assay used: immunoSEQ multiplex PCR; TCRdb lists only in-frame clones, some missing. The sample consists of 90,000 to 130,000 clones, approximately 50% of them appearing once. Source material: NKG2D-low CD8+ T cells sorted from blood. The receptors originated from a human donor with alopecia areata. The CDR3 runs from the conserved cysteine through the conserved F or W. Fields, in order: D gene, J gene, clone size, V gene, CDR3 DNA, CDR3 protein. A D gene is named only where the DNA matches it firmly. Where a row states a size, it is once, few, many or the class of an expanded clone; other rows omit it.

d_gene: -; j_gene: TRBJ1-5; abundance: few; v_gene: TRBV28; CDR3nt: TGTGCCAGCAGTAAGGGTAGTGTCAATCAGCCCCAGCATTTT; CDR3aa: CASSKGSVNQPQHF
d_gene: -; j_gene: TRBJ2-5; abundance: -; v_gene: TRBV10-2; CDR3nt: TGCGCCAGCTCCCCCCGTCGAGTGCCAGAAGAGACCCAGTACTTC; CDR3aa: CASSPRRVPEETQYF
d_gene: -; j_gene: TRBJ2-2; abundance: -; v_gene: TRBV7-9; CDR3nt: TGTGCCAGCACCCCCTTGAGCACCGGGGAGCTGTTTTTT; CDR3aa: CASTPLSTGELFF
d_gene: -; j_gene: TRBJ1-1; abundance: -; v_gene: TRBV27; CDR3nt: TGTGCCAGCAGTTTAGGCCCAAACACTGAAGCTTTCTTT; CDR3aa: CASSLGPNTEAFF
d_gene: TRBD1; j_gene: TRBJ2-7; abundance: -; v_gene: TRBV7-9; CDR3nt: TGTGCCAGCCTCGGGACAGGGCCATACGAGCAGTACTTC; CDR3aa: CASLGTGPYEQYF
d_gene: -; j_gene: TRBJ1-2; abundance: few; v_gene: TRBV20-1; CDR3nt: TGCAGTGCTAGAGCGGGGTATGGCTACACCTTC; CDR3aa: CSARAGYGYTF
d_gene: -; j_gene: TRBJ1-2; abundance: few; v_gene: TRBV19; CDR3nt: TGTGCCAGTAGTGCGGCCTCTAACTATGGCTACACCTTC; CDR3aa: CASSAASNYGYTF
d_gene: -; j_gene: TRBJ2-1; abundance: -; v_gene: TRBV27; CDR3nt: TGTGCCAGCAGTTTAAGGGCGGCGGGGGAGCAGTTCTTC; CDR3aa: CASSLRAAGEQFF
d_gene: -; j_gene: TRBJ2-7; abundance: -; v_gene: TRBV6-6; CDR3nt: TGTGCCAGCAGTTCTATCTCCTACGAGCAGTACTTC; CDR3aa: CASSSISYEQYF
d_gene: -; j_gene: TRBJ1-5; abundance: -; v_gene: TRBV14; CDR3nt: TGTGCCAGCAGCCATGGTTACAATCAGCCCCAGCATTTT; CDR3aa: CASSHGYNQPQHF
d_gene: -; j_gene: TRBJ2-7; abundance: -; v_gene: TRBV28; CDR3nt: TGTGCCAGCAGTTTACAGGGTAGGGACGAGCAGTACTTC; CDR3aa: CASSLQGRDEQYF
d_gene: -; j_gene: TRBJ2-1; abundance: few; v_gene: TRBV7-9; CDR3nt: TGTGCCAGCAGCCAAGTTGGGGATGAGCAGTTCTTC; CDR3aa: CASSQVGDEQFF
d_gene: TRBD1; j_gene: TRBJ2-1; abundance: -; v_gene: TRBV29-1; CDR3nt: TGCAGCGTTGAAGGCTTGCGGACAGGGGGTAGCTATGAGCAGTTCTTC; CDR3aa: CSVEGLRTGGSYEQFF
d_gene: TRBD2; j_gene: TRBJ2-5; abundance: -; v_gene: TRBV13; CDR3nt: TGTGCCAGCAGCTCAGAACTAGCGGAGCAACAAGAGACCCAGTACTTC; CDR3aa: CASSSELAEQQETQYF
d_gene: TRBD2; j_gene: TRBJ2-1; abundance: -; v_gene: TRBV29-1; CDR3nt: TGCAGCGTTGAAGACCGGGGTCAACCGGGACTATCCTACAATGAGCAGTTCTTC; CDR3aa: CSVEDRGQPGLSYNEQFF
d_gene: TRBD1; j_gene: TRBJ1-1; abundance: once; v_gene: TRBV29-1; CDR3nt: TGCAGCGCCAGACAGGGACTGGGCACTGAAGCTTTCTTT; CDR3aa: CSARQGLGTEAFF
d_gene: -; j_gene: TRBJ2-3; abundance: -; v_gene: TRBV28; CDR3nt: TGTGCCAGCAGTTTAGCTCCGACGGGGACAGATACGCAGTATTTT; CDR3aa: CASSLAPTGTDTQYF
d_gene: -; j_gene: TRBJ2-3; abundance: -; v_gene: TRBV5-1; CDR3nt: TGCGCCAGCAGCCACAAGAGCGGAGAACTCACAGATACGCAGTATTTT; CDR3aa: CASSHKSGELTDTQYF
d_gene: -; j_gene: TRBJ1-1; abundance: -; v_gene: TRBV7-2; CDR3nt: TGTGCCAGCAGCTTAGAAGGGGGCACTGAAGCTTTCTTT; CDR3aa: CASSLEGGTEAFF
d_gene: -; j_gene: TRBJ2-1; abundance: -; v_gene: TRBV5-1; CDR3nt: TGCGCCAGCAGCACCGGGACTGGGCTTTTGGAGCAGTTCTTC; CDR3aa: CASSTGTGLLEQFF
d_gene: TRBD2; j_gene: TRBJ2-7; abundance: few; v_gene: TRBV2; CDR3nt: TGTGCCAGCAGTGGGGAAGGGCGGGAGGTATCCTACGAGCAGTACTTC; CDR3aa: CASSGEGREVSYEQYF
d_gene: -; j_gene: TRBJ2-1; abundance: -; v_gene: TRBV6-6; CDR3nt: TGTGCCAGCAGTTATGGTGGAGGATATGAGCAGTTCTTC; CDR3aa: CASSYGGGYEQFF
d_gene: -; j_gene: TRBJ1-4; abundance: -; v_gene: TRBV27; CDR3nt: TGTGCCAGCGGCCGTGGGGCAACTAATGAAAAACTGTTTTTT; CDR3aa: CASGRGATNEKLFF
d_gene: -; j_gene: TRBJ2-7; abundance: -; v_gene: TRBV5-1; CDR3nt: TGCGCCAGCAGCGGACGCCGGGGCCAGGGGCTTGACGAGCAGTACTTC; CDR3aa: CASSGRRGQGLDEQYF
d_gene: -; j_gene: TRBJ2-7; abundance: few; v_gene: TRBV29-1; CDR3nt: TGCAGCGTGTGGGACACCTTTACCTACGAGCAGTACTTC; CDR3aa: CSVWDTFTYEQYF
d_gene: -; j_gene: TRBJ2-7; abundance: -; v_gene: TRBV7-9; CDR3nt: TGTGCCAGCAGCTCCCTTTACGAGCAGTACTTC; CDR3aa: CASSSLYEQYF
d_gene: TRBD2; j_gene: TRBJ2-3; abundance: -; v_gene: TRBV29-1; CDR3nt: TGCAGCGTTTGCCCGCGGGAGAGGCCAGATACGCAGTATTTT; CDR3aa: CSVCPRERPDTQYF
d_gene: TRBD1; j_gene: TRBJ1-5; abundance: once; v_gene: TRBV5-1; CDR3nt: TGCGCCAGCAGCGTCGGCCCTCAGGGGGCGAGCAATCAGCCCCAGCATTTT; CDR3aa: CASSVGPQGASNQPQHF
d_gene: TRBD2; j_gene: TRBJ2-1; abundance: -; v_gene: TRBV27; CDR3nt: TGTGCCAGCAGTCCCTTAGCGGGAGGGCCCAATGAGCAGTTCTTC; CDR3aa: CASSPLAGGPNEQFF
d_gene: TRBD2; j_gene: TRBJ2-3; abundance: -; v_gene: TRBV9; CDR3nt: TGTGCCAGCAGCTCACGTATACTAGCGGGAGCATCAGATACGCAGTATTTT; CDR3aa: CASSSRILAGASDTQYF
d_gene: -; j_gene: TRBJ2-5; abundance: -; v_gene: TRBV6-5; CDR3nt: TGTGCCAGCAGCACTGGGACGGAAGAGACCCAGTACTTC; CDR3aa: CASSTGTEETQYF
d_gene: -; j_gene: TRBJ2-7; abundance: -; v_gene: TRBV28; CDR3nt: TGTGCCAGCAGTCTAGCAATCTTACAGGGAACCGAGCAGTACTTC; CDR3aa: CASSLAILQGTEQYF
d_gene: TRBD1; j_gene: TRBJ1-1; abundance: -; v_gene: TRBV28; CDR3nt: TGTGCCAGCAGTTTAGTCCCGGGACAGATCATGAACACTGAAGCTTTCTTT; CDR3aa: CASSLVPGQIMNTEAFF
d_gene: TRBD2; j_gene: TRBJ2-7; abundance: -; v_gene: TRBV4-2; CDR3nt: TGTGCCAGCAGCCCCTCGGGTAGCGGGAGGCTGGACGAGCAGTACTTC; CDR3aa: CASSPSGSGRLDEQYF
d_gene: TRBD2; j_gene: TRBJ2-3; abundance: few; v_gene: TRBV19; CDR3nt: TGTGCCAGTAGTTCCTGGACTAGCCTCGCCCCCACAGATACGCAGTATTTT; CDR3aa: CASSSWTSLAPTDTQYF
d_gene: TRBD2; j_gene: TRBJ2-1; abundance: -; v_gene: TRBV11-2; CDR3nt: TGTGCCAGCACCACCCCCCTAGCGGGAGACCCCTACAATGAGCAGTTCTTC; CDR3aa: CASTTPLAGDPYNEQFF
d_gene: -; j_gene: TRBJ2-7; abundance: -; v_gene: TRBV4-2; CDR3nt: TGTGCCAGCAGCCAAGCCCCGGGAGAAGGGTACGAGCAGTACTTC; CDR3aa: CASSQAPGEGYEQYF
d_gene: -; j_gene: TRBJ1-5; abundance: -; v_gene: TRBV28; CDR3nt: TGTGCCAGCAGCCTACCCGCGAGCAATCAGCCCCAGCATTTT; CDR3aa: CASSLPASNQPQHF
d_gene: -; j_gene: TRBJ2-1; abundance: -; v_gene: TRBV19; CDR3nt: TGTGCCACTATAGGGGACTCCTACAATGAGCAGTTCTTC; CDR3aa: CATIGDSYNEQFF
d_gene: -; j_gene: TRBJ2-2; abundance: -; v_gene: TRBV9; CDR3nt: TGTGCCAGCAGCGTAGCCGGGAGAAACACCGGGGAGCTGTTTTTT; CDR3aa: CASSVAGRNTGELFF
d_gene: -; j_gene: TRBJ2-3; abundance: -; v_gene: TRBV2; CDR3nt: TGTGCCAGCAGTGACCAGGGTAATGATCCAGATACGCAGTATTTT; CDR3aa: CASSDQGNDPDTQYF
d_gene: -; j_gene: TRBJ2-5; abundance: once; v_gene: TRBV7-9; CDR3nt: TGTGCCAGCAGCCCCCGGGCACCCGGAGCCCTAGGGGTCGGCAAGCAGTACTTC; CDR3aa: CASSPRAPGALGVGKQYF
d_gene: -; j_gene: TRBJ2-3; abundance: -; v_gene: TRBV6-5; CDR3nt: TGTGCCAGCAGCCCGGGGGTCACAGATACGCAGTATTTT; CDR3aa: CASSPGVTDTQYF
d_gene: -; j_gene: TRBJ2-3; abundance: few; v_gene: TRBV5-1; CDR3nt: TGCGCCAGCAGCTTGGGCCAGGGACCAGATACGCAGTATTTT; CDR3aa: CASSLGQGPDTQYF
d_gene: TRBD1; j_gene: TRBJ2-7; abundance: few; v_gene: TRBV27; CDR3nt: TGTGCCAGCAGTCCCCGGGACAGGGGCTACGAGCAGTACTTC; CDR3aa: CASSPRDRGYEQYF
d_gene: -; j_gene: TRBJ1-2; abundance: -; v_gene: TRBV6-5; CDR3nt: TGTGCCAGCAGTCTCCCCGGGGCTCGGGCGGGCTACACCTTC; CDR3aa: CASSLPGARAGYTF
d_gene: -; j_gene: TRBJ2-1; abundance: few; v_gene: TRBV29-1; CDR3nt: TGCAGCGTTGACGGGAGTTCCTACAATGAGCAGTTCTTC; CDR3aa: CSVDGSSYNEQFF
d_gene: -; j_gene: TRBJ2-7; abundance: -; v_gene: TRBV27; CDR3nt: TGTGCCAGCAGTTCCGGGCCCCCGGGCGCCTACGAGCAGTACTTC; CDR3aa: CASSSGPPGAYEQYF
d_gene: -; j_gene: TRBJ2-5; abundance: -; v_gene: TRBV27; CDR3nt: TGTGCCAGCAGAGACCGCGAGGGTAATTCAGAGACCCAGTACTTC; CDR3aa: CASRDREGNSETQYF
d_gene: -; j_gene: TRBJ2-7; abundance: -; v_gene: TRBV29-1; CDR3nt: TGCAGCGTTGAATGGCCAGGGAAGACCTACGAGCAGTACTTC; CDR3aa: CSVEWPGKTYEQYF
d_gene: -; j_gene: TRBJ1-2; abundance: many; v_gene: TRBV7-9; CDR3nt: TGTGCCAGCAGCTTAGAGGAGGGTCGGTATGGCTACACCTTC; CDR3aa: CASSLEEGRYGYTF
d_gene: -; j_gene: TRBJ1-5; abundance: -; v_gene: TRBV27; CDR3nt: TGTGCCAGCAGTTCCAATAGCAATCAGCCCCAGCATTTT; CDR3aa: CASSSNSNQPQHF
d_gene: -; j_gene: TRBJ2-7; abundance: -; v_gene: TRBV6-1; CDR3nt: TGTGCCAGCAGTGAAGGCAACAGGGCCCGAACCTCCTACGAGCAGTACTTC; CDR3aa: CASSEGNRARTSYEQYF